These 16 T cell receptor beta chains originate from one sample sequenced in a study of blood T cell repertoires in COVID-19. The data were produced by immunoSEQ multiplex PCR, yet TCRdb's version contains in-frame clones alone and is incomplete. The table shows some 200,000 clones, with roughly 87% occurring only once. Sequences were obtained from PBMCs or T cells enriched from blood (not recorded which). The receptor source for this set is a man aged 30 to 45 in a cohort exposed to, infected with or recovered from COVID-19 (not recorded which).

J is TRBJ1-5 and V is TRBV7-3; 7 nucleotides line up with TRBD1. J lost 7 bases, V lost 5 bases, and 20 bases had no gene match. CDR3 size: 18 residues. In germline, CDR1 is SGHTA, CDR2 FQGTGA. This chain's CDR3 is CASSTLPDEGAIWQPQHF. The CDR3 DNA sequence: TGTGCCAGCAGCACCCTCCCGGACGAGGGGGCCATTTGGCAGCCCCAGCATTTT.

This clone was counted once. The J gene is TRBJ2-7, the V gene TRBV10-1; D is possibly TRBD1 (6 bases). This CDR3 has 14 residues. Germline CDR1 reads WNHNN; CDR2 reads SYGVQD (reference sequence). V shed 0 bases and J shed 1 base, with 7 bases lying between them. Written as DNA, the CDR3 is TGCGCCAGCAGTGAGTCGACAGGATCCTACGAGCAGTACTTC. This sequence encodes CASSESTGSYEQYF.

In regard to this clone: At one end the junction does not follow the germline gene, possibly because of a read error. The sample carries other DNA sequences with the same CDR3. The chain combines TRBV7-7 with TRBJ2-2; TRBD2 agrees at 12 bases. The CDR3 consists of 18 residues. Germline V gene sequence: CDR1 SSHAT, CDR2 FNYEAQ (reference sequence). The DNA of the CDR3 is TGTGCTAGCAGCCCCTTGACTAGCGGGAGACGAAACACCGGGGAGCTGTTTTTT. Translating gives CASSPLTSGRRNTGELFF.

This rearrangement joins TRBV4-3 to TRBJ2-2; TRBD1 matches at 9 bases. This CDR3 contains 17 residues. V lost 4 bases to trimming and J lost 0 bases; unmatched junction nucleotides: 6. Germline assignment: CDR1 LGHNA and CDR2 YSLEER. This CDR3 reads CASSLTGQGANTGELFF. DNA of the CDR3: TGCGCCAGCAGCCTTACGGGACAGGGTGCGAACACCGGGGAGCTGTTTTTT.

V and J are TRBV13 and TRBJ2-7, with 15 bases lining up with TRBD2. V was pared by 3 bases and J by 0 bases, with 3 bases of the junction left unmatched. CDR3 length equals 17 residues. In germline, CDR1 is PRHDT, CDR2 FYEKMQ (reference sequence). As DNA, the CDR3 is TGTGCCAGCAGCTTCGGGACTAGCGGGAGGAGCTCCTACGAGCAGTACTTC. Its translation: CASSFGTSGRSSYEQYF.

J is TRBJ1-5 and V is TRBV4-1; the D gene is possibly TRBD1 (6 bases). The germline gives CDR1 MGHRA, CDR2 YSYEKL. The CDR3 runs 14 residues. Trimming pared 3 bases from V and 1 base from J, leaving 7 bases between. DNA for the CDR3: TGCGCCAGCAGCCACGGACAGAGCAATCAGCCCCAGCATTTT. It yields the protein CASSHGQSNQPQHF.

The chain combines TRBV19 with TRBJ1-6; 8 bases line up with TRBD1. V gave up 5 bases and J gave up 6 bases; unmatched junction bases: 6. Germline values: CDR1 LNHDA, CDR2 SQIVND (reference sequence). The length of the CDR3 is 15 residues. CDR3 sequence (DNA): TGTGCCAGTAGTGCGGACAGGGCCAGTAATTCACCCCTCCACTTT. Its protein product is CASSADRASNSPLHF. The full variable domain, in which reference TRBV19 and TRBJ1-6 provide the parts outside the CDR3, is DGGITQSPKYLFRKEGQNVTLSCEQNLNHDAMYWYRQDPGQGLRLIYYSQIVNDFQKGDIAEGYSVSREKKESFPLTVTSAQKNPTAFYLCASSADRASNSPLHFGNGTRLTVT.

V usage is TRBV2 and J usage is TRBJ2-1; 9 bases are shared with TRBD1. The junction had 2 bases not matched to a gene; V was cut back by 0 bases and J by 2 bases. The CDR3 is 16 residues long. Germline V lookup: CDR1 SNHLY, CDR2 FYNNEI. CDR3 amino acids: CASSEARTGAYNEQFF. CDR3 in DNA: TGTGCCAGCAGTGAAGCGAGGACAGGGGCCTACAATGAGCAGTTCTTC.

The CDR3, as DNA: TGTGCCAGCAGTGATGCAGGGGGCGGCTCCCGGGGCTACACCTTC. This translates into CASSDAGGGSRGYTF. The V gene is TRBV27, the J gene TRBJ1-2; 8 bases are shared with TRBD1. V trimming: 5 bases; J trimming: 8 bases; junction bases outside the gene matches: 13. Germline values: CDR1 MNHEY, CDR2 SMNVEV (reference sequence). The length of the CDR3 is 15 residues.

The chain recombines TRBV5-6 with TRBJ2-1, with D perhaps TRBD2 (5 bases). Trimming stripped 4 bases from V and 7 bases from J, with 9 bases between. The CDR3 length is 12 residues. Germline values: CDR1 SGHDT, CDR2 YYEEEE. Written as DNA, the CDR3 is TGTGCCAGCAGCCCCGGACTTAATGAGCAGTTCTTC. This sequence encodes CASSPGLNEQFF.

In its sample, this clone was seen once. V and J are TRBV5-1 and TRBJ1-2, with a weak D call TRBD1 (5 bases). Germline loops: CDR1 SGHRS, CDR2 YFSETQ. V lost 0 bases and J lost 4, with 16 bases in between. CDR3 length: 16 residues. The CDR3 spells CASSLGAMGLVYGYTF. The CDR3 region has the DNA TGCGCCAGCAGCTTGGGGGCGATGGGGCTGGTCTATGGCTACACCTTC.

Written as DNA, the CDR3 is TGCGCCAGCAGCACTGGGACAGCCTACGAGCAGTACTTC. Translated, it gives CASSTGTAYEQYF. The chain links TRBV5-1 to TRBJ2-7, with 7 bases aligning to TRBD1. V shed 4 bases and J 2 bases; nucleotides not matched to a gene: 3. CDR3 size: 13 residues. Germline values: CDR1 SGHRS, CDR2 YFSETQ.

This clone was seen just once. CDR3 bases: TGTGCCACCAGCAGATTCGGGACAGGGGATGATCAGCCCCAGCATTTT. Protein product: CATSRFGTGDDQPQHF. V is TRBV15 and J is TRBJ1-5; TRBD1 agrees at 10 bases. V lost 2 bases, J lost 5 bases, and 6 bases stayed unmatched. Looked up from germline, CDR1 is LNHNV and CDR2 is YYDKDF (reference sequence). The CDR3 length is 16 residues.

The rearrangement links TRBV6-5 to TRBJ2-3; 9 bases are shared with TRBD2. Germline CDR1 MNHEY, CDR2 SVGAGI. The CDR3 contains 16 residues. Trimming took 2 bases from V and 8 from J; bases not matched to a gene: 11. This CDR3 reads CASSYGLAGTGGTQYF. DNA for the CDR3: TGTGCCAGCAGTTACGGGCTAGCGGGAACTGGAGGTACGCAGTATTTT.

The CDR3 DNA sequence: TGTGCCAGCAGTTTAGTTAAATATGGCTACACCTTC. It is translated as CASSLVKYGYTF. The chain joins TRBV28 to TRBJ1-2; no clear D gene. The CDR3 has 12 amino acids. V was pared by 2 bases and J by 5 bases, with 6 bases between. From germline, CDR1 is MDHEN and CDR2 SYDVKM.

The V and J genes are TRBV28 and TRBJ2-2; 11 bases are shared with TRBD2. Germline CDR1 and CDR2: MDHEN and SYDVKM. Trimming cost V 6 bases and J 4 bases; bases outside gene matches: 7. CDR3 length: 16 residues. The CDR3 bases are TGTGCCAGCAGCTTAGCGGGAGGGCCACGCACCGGGGAGCTGTTTTTT. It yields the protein CASSLAGGPRTGELFF.